This T cell receptor beta chain was captured by sequencing in a study of blood T cell repertoires in COVID-19. This CDR3 comprises 16 residues. Libraries were prepared by immunoSEQ multiplex PCR; TCRdb keeps only in-frame clonotypes and omits some of them. The table lists 390,000 or so clones, roughly 90% of them singletons, with 3% in the top ten. Patients of the Seattle cohort, enrolled during active infection, were followed longitudinally. Sequenced: peripheral blood. This chain joins TRBV21-1 and TRBJ2-1; the table's D call of TRBD2 was not tested on the DNA. TRBV21-1 is reported as a pseudogene. The origin of this receptor is a woman in her twenties or thirties with COVID-19, enrolled during active disease. The CDR3 is CASSKSKREAYNEQFF. The CDR3 DNA reads as TGTGCCAGCAGCAAATCCAAGCGGGAAGCCTACAATGAGCAGTTCTTC.